Reported below is one T cell receptor beta chain. It was with 60 Vbeta and 13 Jbeta primers that the PCR ran. Here immunoSEQ multiplex PCR was the method, and the copy in TCRdb shows in-frame clones only, minus some. The sample shows roughly 110,000 clones, 82% of them seen only once. Germline CDR1 is LNHDA and CDR2 is SQIVND (reference sequence). CDR3 length: 16 amino acids. Trimming at V came to 4 bases and at J to 5 bases, leaving 11 bases not matched to a gene. This specimen comes from a study of cytomegalovirus exposure and HLA in healthy donors. The rearrangement joins TRBV19 to TRBJ2-3; 8 nucleotides align to TRBD2. Sequencing was performed on PBMCs. This sequence originates from a woman aged 18-29 years in good health and CMV-seronegative. The CDR3 DNA follows: TGTGCCAGTAGTAGGCCCTCTTCGGGAGGGGGAGATACGCAGTATTTT. As protein: CASSRPSSGGGDTQYF. The whole variable domain, remainder taken from reference TRBV19 and TRBJ2-3, is DGGITQSPKYLFRKEGQNVTLSCEQNLNHDAMYWYRQDPGQGLRLIYYSQIVNDFQKGDIAEGYSVSREKKESFPLTVTSAQKNPTAFYLCASSRPSSGGGDTQYFGPGTRLTVL.